This T cell receptor (beta chain) was captured in a study of blood T cell repertoires in COVID-19. The overall study: Acute-phase and convalescent COVID-19 samples originated in the United States, Italy and Spain.

Under the authors' procedure: Estimation of nucleated cell counts relied on the amplification of reference gene primers. TCRdb keeps only in-frame clones here, not all; method: immunoSEQ multiplex PCR. V and J calls and clone size are those listed in that table; D and trimming were worked out from the DNA. The sample carries roughly 140,000 clones, around 80% recorded once. This clone was seen a single time. Source material: peripheral blood. This sequence originates from a woman between 45 and 60 years old with acute or convalescent COVID-19.

CDR3 in DNA: TGTGCCAGCAGCAAAGTAGTCGTGACAGTACTTAGCACAGATACGCAGTATTTT. Its protein is CASSKVVVTVLSTDTQYF. This sequence joins TRBV21-1 and TRBJ2-3; the table calls TRBD1, which could not be checked here. TRBV21-1 is deemed a pseudogene. The CDR3 loop spans 18 amino acids.